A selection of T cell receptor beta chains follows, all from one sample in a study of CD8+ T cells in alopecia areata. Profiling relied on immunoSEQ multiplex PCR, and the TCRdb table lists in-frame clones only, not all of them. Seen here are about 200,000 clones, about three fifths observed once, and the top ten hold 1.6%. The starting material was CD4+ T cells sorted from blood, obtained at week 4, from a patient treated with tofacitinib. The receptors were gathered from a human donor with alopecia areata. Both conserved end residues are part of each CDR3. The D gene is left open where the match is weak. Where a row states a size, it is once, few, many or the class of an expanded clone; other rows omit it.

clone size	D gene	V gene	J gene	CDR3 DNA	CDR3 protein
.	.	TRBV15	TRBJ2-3	TGTGCCACCAGCACCAGGGGACGAAGCACAGATACGCAGTATTTT	CATSTRGRSTDTQYF
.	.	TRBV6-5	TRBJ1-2	TGTGCCAGCAGACGTTCCCGAAGGGTCTATGGCTACACCTTC	CASRRSRRVYGYTF
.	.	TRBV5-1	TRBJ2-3	TGCGCCAGCAGCCTCAGCAAGACAGATACGCAGTATTTT	CASSLSKTDTQYF
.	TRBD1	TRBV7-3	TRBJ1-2	TGTGCCAGCAGCCCCCGGACAGGAGGTGGCTACACCTTC	CASSPRTGGGYTF
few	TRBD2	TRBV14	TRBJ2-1	TGTGCCAGCAGCCCCCGTTGGGAGGGCCCCTCCTACAATGAGCAGTTCTTC	CASSPRWEGPSYNEQFF
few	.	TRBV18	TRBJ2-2	TGTGCCAGCTCACCACCAGGAAGGGCTGCGGGCACCGGGGAGCTGTTTTTT	CASSPPGRAAGTGELFF
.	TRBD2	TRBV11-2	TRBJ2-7	TGTGCCAGCAGCCGAGCGGGGAATTCCTACGAGCAGTACTTC	CASSRAGNSYEQYF
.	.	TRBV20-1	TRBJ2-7	TGCAGTGCCACGAGGGACTACGAGCAGTACTTC	CSATRDYEQYF
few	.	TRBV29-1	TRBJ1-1	TGCAGCGCCTCAGGGCCTGAAGCTTTCTTT	CSASGPEAFF
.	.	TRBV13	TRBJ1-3	TGTGCCAGCAGAGTAGGGTATTCTGGAAACACCATATATTTT	CASRVGYSGNTIYF
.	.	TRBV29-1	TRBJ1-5	TGCAGCGTCGGTGGGAGCAATCAGCCCCAGCATTTT	CSVGGSNQPQHF
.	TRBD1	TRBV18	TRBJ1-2	TGTGCCAGCTCACCGGGACAGGGGTTCGACTATGGCTACACCTTC	CASSPGQGFDYGYTF
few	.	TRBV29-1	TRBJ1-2	TGCAGCGTTGATGAGGGGAATCGAGGCTACACCTTC	CSVDEGNRGYTF
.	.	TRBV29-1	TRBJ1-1	TGCAGCGTTGGGACGGACATTACGAAAGCTTTCTTT	CSVGTDITKAFF
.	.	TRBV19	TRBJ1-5	TGTGCCAGTAATGCCCGGGCAGCCCCGAGGCAGCCCCAGCATTTT	CASNARAAPRQPQHF
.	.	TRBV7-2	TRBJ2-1	TGTGCCAGCAGCCGACAACGGGGGGAGCAGTTCTTC	CASSRQRGEQFF
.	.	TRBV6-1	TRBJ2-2	TGTGCCAGCAGCTCCCCAGGGGAGGGCACCGGGGAGCTGTTTTTT	CASSSPGEGTGELFF
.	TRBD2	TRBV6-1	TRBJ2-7	TGTGCCAGCAGTGTTAGGGAGGGAGGCGAGCAGTACTTC	CASSVREGGEQYF
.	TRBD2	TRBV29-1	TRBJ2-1	TGCAGCGTGGCGGCAAGACTAGCGGGGACTGGGGAGCAGTTCTTC	CSVAARLAGTGEQFF
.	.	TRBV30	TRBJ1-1	TGTGCCTGGAATGCCGAGATGAACACTGAAGCTTTCTTT	CAWNAEMNTEAFF
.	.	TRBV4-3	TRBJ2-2	TGCGCCAGCAGCCCCGGGGGACGCACCGGGGAGCTGTTTTTT	CASSPGGRTGELFF
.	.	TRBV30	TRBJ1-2	TGTGCCTGGAGGGCCATCGGGTTCAACTATGGCTACACCTTC	CAWRAIGFNYGYTF
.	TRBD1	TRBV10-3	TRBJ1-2	TGTGCCATCAGGAAGGCCGCTGGGACAGGAGAGGACTATGGCTACACCTTC	CAIRKAAGTGEDYGYTF
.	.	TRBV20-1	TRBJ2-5	TGCAGTGCTAGTTCCGGGGAGACCCAGTACTTC	CSASSGETQYF
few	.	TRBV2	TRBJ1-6	TGTGCCAGCAGTGAAAGACAGAATAATTCACCCCTCCACTTT	CASSERQNNSPLHF
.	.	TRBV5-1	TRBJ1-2	TGCGCCAGCAGCCCGCCCCAACAGGGATTTGGCTACACCTTC	CASSPPQQGFGYTF
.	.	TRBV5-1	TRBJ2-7	TGCGCCAGCAGCTTGAGGGCCAACCCCGTCTCCTACGAGCAGTACTTC	CASSLRANPVSYEQYF
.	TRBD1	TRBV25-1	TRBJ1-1	TGTGCCAGCAGTGCGACAGGGGGCAAAGCTTTCTTT	CASSATGGKAFF